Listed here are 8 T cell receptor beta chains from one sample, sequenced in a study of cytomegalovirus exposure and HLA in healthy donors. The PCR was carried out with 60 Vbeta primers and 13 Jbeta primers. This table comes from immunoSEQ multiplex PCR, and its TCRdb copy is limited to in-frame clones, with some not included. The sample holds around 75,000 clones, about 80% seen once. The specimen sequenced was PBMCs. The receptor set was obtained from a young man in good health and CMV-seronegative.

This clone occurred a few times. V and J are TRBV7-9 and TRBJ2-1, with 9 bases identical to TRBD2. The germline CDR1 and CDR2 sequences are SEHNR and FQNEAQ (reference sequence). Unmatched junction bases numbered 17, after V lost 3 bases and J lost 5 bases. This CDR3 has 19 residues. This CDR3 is CASSFPKGRGGNRDNEQFF. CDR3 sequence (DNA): TGTGCCAGCAGCTTTCCGAAGGGGCGGGGGGGAAATAGAGACAATGAGCAGTTCTTC.

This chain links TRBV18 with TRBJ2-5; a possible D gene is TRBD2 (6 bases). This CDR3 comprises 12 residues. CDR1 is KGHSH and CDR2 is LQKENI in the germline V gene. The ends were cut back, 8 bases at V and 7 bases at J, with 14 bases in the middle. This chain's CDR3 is CASLNEAGTQYF. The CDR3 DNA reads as TGTGCCAGCCTAAACGAAGCGGGGACCCAGTACTTC.

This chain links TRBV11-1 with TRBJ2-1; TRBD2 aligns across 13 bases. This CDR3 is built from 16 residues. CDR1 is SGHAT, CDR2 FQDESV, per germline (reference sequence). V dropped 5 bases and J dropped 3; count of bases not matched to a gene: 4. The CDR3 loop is CASSLGTSGDYNEQFF. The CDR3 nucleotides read TGTGCCAGCAGCCTTGGGACTAGCGGGGACTACAATGAGCAGTTCTTC.

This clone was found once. For the CDR3, the DNA is TGTGCCAGCAGCGTAGGACGGAGCTCCTACAATGAGCAGTTCTTC. Its protein is CASSVGRSSYNEQFF. The V call is TRBV9, the J call TRBJ2-1; D unclear. Germline V gene lookup returns CDR1 SGDLS and CDR2 YYNGEE. Trimming stripped 0 bases from V and 0 bases from J, with 7 bases between. This CDR3 has 15 amino acids.

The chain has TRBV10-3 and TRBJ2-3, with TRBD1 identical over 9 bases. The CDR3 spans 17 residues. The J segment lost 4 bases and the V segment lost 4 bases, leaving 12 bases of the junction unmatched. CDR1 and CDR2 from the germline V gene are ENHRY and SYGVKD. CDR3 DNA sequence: TGTGCCATCAGTGTAGTGGGCCCGGGACAGGGCCCAGATACGCAGTATTTT. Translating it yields CAISVVGPGQGPDTQYF.

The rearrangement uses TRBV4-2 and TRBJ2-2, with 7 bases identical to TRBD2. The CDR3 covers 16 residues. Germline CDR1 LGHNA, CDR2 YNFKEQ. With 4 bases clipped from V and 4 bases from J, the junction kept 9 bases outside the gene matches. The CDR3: CASSPLAGASTGELFF. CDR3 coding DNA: TGTGCCAGCAGCCCATTAGCGGGTGCCTCCACCGGGGAGCTGTTTTTT.

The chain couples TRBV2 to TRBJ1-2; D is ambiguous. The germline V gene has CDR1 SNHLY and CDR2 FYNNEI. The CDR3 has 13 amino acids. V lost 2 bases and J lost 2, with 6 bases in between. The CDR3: CASSERGNYGYTF. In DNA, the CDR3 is TGTGCCAGCAGTGAAAGAGGGAACTATGGCTACACCTTC.

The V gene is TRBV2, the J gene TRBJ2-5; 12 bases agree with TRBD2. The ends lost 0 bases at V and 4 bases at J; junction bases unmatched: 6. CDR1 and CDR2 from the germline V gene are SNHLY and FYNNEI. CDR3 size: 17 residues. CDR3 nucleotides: TGTGCCAGCAGTGAAGCGCTTCTAGCGGGGGGGCCAGAGACCCAGTACTTC. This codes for CASSEALLAGGPETQYF.